The 8 T cell receptor beta chains presented below share a single source sample, sequenced in a study of blood T cell repertoires in COVID-19. Assay used: immunoSEQ multiplex PCR; TCRdb lists only in-frame clones, some missing. The sample holds around 200,000 clones; more than 75% are singletons and the top ten take 5.5% to 7%. The sample was peripheral blood. These receptor sequences come from a woman aged 40 to 50 with COVID-19, enrolled during active disease.

This clone has just one count. The genes are TRBV27 and TRBJ2-7, with 11 bases matching TRBD1. From germline, CDR1 is MNHEY and CDR2 SMNVEV (reference sequence). The V gene end was trimmed by 10 bases and the J gene end by 3 bases; junction bases not matched to a gene: 2. This CDR3 is built from 12 residues. The CDR3 DNA follows: TGTGCCACCGGGACAGGGGGCTACGAGCAGTACTTC. Translation: CATGTGGYEQYF.

The chain carries TRBV2 and TRBJ1-1, with D possibly being TRBD1 (5 bases). CDR1 and CDR2 from the germline V gene are SNHLY and FYNNEI. V lost 4 bases and J lost 1, with 13 bases in between. The CDR3 extends over 15 amino acids. Here the CDR3 reads CASSVRGGENTEAFF. The CDR3, as DNA: TGTGCCAGCAGTGTGAGGGGAGGAGAGAACACTGAAGCTTTCTTT.

This chain joins TRBV10-2 and TRBJ2-1, with TRBD1 matching over 8 bases. V lost 3 bases to trimming and J lost 5 bases; unmatched junction nucleotides: 6. This CDR3 spans 15 amino acids. The germline gives CDR1 WSHSY, CDR2 SAAADI. The CDR3 bases are TGCGCCAGCAGTGACTTCCAGGGGGCCGACAATGAGCAGTTCTTC. It yields the protein CASSDFQGADNEQFF.

Notes on this clone: One junction end disagrees with the germline gene, perhaps due to a read error. The chain combines TRBV5-1 with TRBJ2-3, with 13 nucleotides matching TRBD2. Germline V gene sequence: CDR1 SGHRS, CDR2 YFSETQ. This CDR3 comprises 17 residues. The DNA for the CDR3 is TGCGCCAGCAGCTTGGGGCTACTAGCGGGAGGGCCCCGGCAAGCCCTATTT. Its protein is CASSLGLLAGGPRQALF.

The gene calls are TRBV6-5 and TRBJ1-1; D perhaps matches TRBD1 (6 bases). V was clipped by 8 bases and J by 3 bases, with 19 bases between them. This CDR3 comprises 15 residues. CDR1 and CDR2 (germline): MNHEY, SVGAGI. DNA for the CDR3: TGTGCCAGCTGGGGCGGGGGGGCGGGAGACACTGAAGCTTTCTTT. This codes for CASWGGGAGDTEAFF.

This chain uses TRBV19 with TRBJ2-3; TRBD2 matches 7 bases. This CDR3 has 15 amino acids. CDR1 LNHDA and CDR2 SQIVND come from the germline V gene (reference sequence). V lost 6 bases and J lost 0; bases outside the gene matches: 6. In nucleotides, the CDR3 is TGTGCCAGTAGGGAAAGCGGGACTAGCACAGATACGCAGTATTTT. This translates into CASRESGTSTDTQYF.

J is TRBJ2-2 and V is TRBV24-1; D uncertain. Deletions cut 3 bases from V and 6 bases from J, with 4 bases between. This CDR3 is built from 12 residues. CDR1 KGHDR and CDR2 SFDVKD come from the germline V gene. This chain's CDR3 is CATSDNSGELFF. The CDR3, as DNA: TGTGCCACCAGTGATAACTCCGGGGAGCTGTTTTTT.

The chain carries TRBV30 and TRBJ2-3, with 8 bases aligning to TRBD1. The V segment lost 3 bases and the J segment 2 bases; nucleotides outside the gene matches: 4. The V gene's germline CDR1 is GTSNPN and CDR2 SVGIG (reference sequence). The CDR3 is 14 amino acids. Here the CDR3 reads CAWRRQGPTDTQYF. The CDR3 nucleotides read TGTGCCTGGAGAAGACAGGGGCCCACAGATACGCAGTATTTT.